Listed here are 26 T cell receptor beta chains from one sample, sequenced in a study of blood T cell repertoires in COVID-19. Sequenced by immunoSEQ multiplex PCR; TCRdb stores in-frame clones only, minus some. This table holds 130,000 to 150,000 clones, around 81% found once. Sequenced input: peripheral blood. These receptors came from a human donor with acute or convalescent COVID-19. The donor label of this sample is uncertain.

V gene TRBV12-3 or TRBV12-4 combines with J gene TRBJ2-3, with 7 bases matching TRBD2. The CDR3 is made up of 13 amino acids. The J segment lost 4 bases and the V segment lost 6 bases, leaving 4 bases of the junction unmatched. The DNA for the CDR3 is TGTGCCAGCAGCCCGGGGGGTGCAGATACGCAGTATTTT. Encoded protein: CASSPGGADTQYF.

The chain combines TRBV7-2 with TRBJ2-7, with 7 bases matching TRBD1. J gave up 1 base and V 3 bases, and 9 bases lay outside the gene matches. CDR1 is SGHTA, CDR2 FQGNSA, per germline. This CDR3 has 16 residues. CDR3 nucleotide sequence: TGTGCCAGCAGCTTTGGGGGACAGCGTTCTTCCTACGAGCAGTACTTC. Its translation: CASSFGGQRSSYEQYF.

The rearrangement uses TRBV20-1 and TRBJ1-1, with unresolved D. This CDR3 region has 11 residues. Germline CDR1 reads DFQATT; CDR2 reads SNEGSKA (reference sequence). Trimming left V 3 bases short and J 4 bases short, with 6 bases between. The CDR3 nucleotides are TGCAGTGCTAGCTCTCCCACTGAAGCTTTCTTT. Amino acids: CSASSPTEAFF.

The chain is built from TRBV12-5 and TRBJ2-7; 7 positions agree with TRBD2. The CDR3 sequence is 14 residues long. V shed 6 bases and J 2 bases; nucleotides not matched to a gene: 7. The germline V gene has CDR1 LGHNT and CDR2 FRNRAP. CDR3 sequence: CASGGGVNTYEQYV. In nucleotides, the CDR3 is TGTGCTAGTGGGGGAGGGGTCAATACCTACGAGCAGTACGTC.

The V call is TRBV24-1, the J call TRBJ2-1, with 7 bases fitting TRBD1. From germline, CDR1 is KGHDR and CDR2 SFDVKD. The length of the CDR3 is 12 residues. J was trimmed by 7 bases and V by 5 bases; bases with no gene match: 1. The CDR3 sequence is CATSARGNEQFF. CDR3 nucleotides: TGTGCCACCAGTGCCAGGGGGAATGAGCAGTTCTTC.

The chain is built from TRBV11-2 and TRBJ1-6; no firm D call. Germline V gene data show CDR1 as SGHAT and CDR2 as FQNNGV. Deletions cut 0 bases from V and 7 bases from J, with 13 bases between. The CDR3 runs to 16 residues. CDR3 in DNA: TGTGCCAGCAGCTTAGATCCCATGGGAGGGAATTCACCCCTCCACTTT. Translation: CASSLDPMGGNSPLHF.

The chain combines TRBV5-6 with TRBJ1-3, with 10 bases identical to TRBD1. V dropped 2 bases and J dropped 0; count of bases not matched to a gene: 2. The CDR3 consists of 16 residues. CDR1 SGHDT and CDR2 YYEEEE come from the germline V gene. This chain's CDR3 is CASSFGTGASGNTIYF. As DNA, the CDR3 is TGTGCCAGCAGCTTCGGGACAGGGGCCTCTGGAAACACCATATATTTT.

This clone turned up a few times. The chain has TRBV3-1 (or the pseudogene TRBV3-2) and TRBJ1-1; TRBD1 might be the D (6 bases). This CDR3 is 13 amino acids long. V lost 3 bases to trimming and J lost 5 bases, with 10 bases between them. Germline loops: CDR1 LGHDT, CDR2 YNNKEL (reference sequence). The DNA of the CDR3 is TGTGCCAGCAGCCAGTTTCAGGGGACTGAAGCTTTCTTT. It is translated as CASSQFQGTEAFF.

The chain uses TRBV3-1 (or the pseudogene TRBV3-2) and TRBJ2-1, with 10 nucleotides matching TRBD2. The V gene's germline CDR1 is LGHDT and CDR2 YNNKEL (reference sequence). V dropped 2 bases and J dropped 11; count of bases not matched to a gene: 3. This CDR3 comprises 13 residues. The CDR3 DNA sequence: TGTGCCAGCAGCCAATTAGCGGGGGGTAAGCAGTTCTTC. This sequence encodes CASSQLAGGKQFF.

This clone was detected many times. The CDR3 loop is CATAREGSGYTF. CDR3 bases: TGTGCCACGGCGAGGGAGGGCTCAGGCTACACCTTC. The V call is TRBV3-1 (or the pseudogene TRBV3-2), the J call TRBJ1-2; D remains unclear. CDR1 LGHDT and CDR2 YNNKEL come from the germline V gene (reference sequence). This CDR3 is built from 12 residues. The V end was cut by 10 bases, the J end by 8 bases, with 17 bases between.

CDR3 amino acids: CASSLTGTGAAFF. The DNA of the CDR3 is TGTGCCAGCAGTTTGACGGGGACAGGGGCAGCTTTCTTT. The V call is TRBV12-3 or TRBV12-4, the J call TRBJ1-1; 10 bases agree with TRBD1. Trimming removed 3 bases from V and 10 bases from J; junction bases left unmatched: 5. This CDR3 has 13 amino acids.

The CDR3 DNA reads as TGTGCCAGTAGTAGCACCGGGACAGGGGCTGGCTACACCTTC. Translated, it gives CASSSTGTGAGYTF. V gene TRBV19 combines with J gene TRBJ1-2, with 10 bases aligning to TRBD1. Germline loops: CDR1 LNHDA, CDR2 SQIVND (reference sequence). CDR3 length: 14 amino acids. Unmatched junction bases numbered 6, after V lost 4 bases and J lost 7 bases.

The chain carries TRBV5-4 and TRBJ2-3, with 9 bases that match TRBD1. V gave up 9 bases and J gave up 1 base; unmatched junction bases: 6. The CDR3 extends over 14 amino acids. Germline V gene sequence: CDR1 SGHNT, CDR2 YYREEE (reference sequence). This CDR3 reads CATFRDRGTDTQYF. In DNA form, the CDR3 reads TGTGCCACCTTCCGGGACAGGGGCACAGATACGCAGTATTTT.

This clone was counted a single time. The chain uses TRBV18 and TRBJ1-3; TRBD1 matches at 9 bases. CDR1 is KGHSH, CDR2 LQKENI, per germline. The length of the CDR3 is 15 residues. The V segment lost 6 bases and the J segment 3 bases; nucleotides outside the gene matches: 6. For the CDR3, the DNA is TGTGCCAGCTCGTGGACAGGGGAAGGTGGAAACACCATATATTTT. Translated, it gives CASSWTGEGGNTIYF.

The rearrangement joins TRBV19 to TRBJ1-5; 7 positions agree with TRBD1. CDR3 size: 15 residues. Germline CDR1 reads LNHDA; CDR2 reads SQIVND (reference sequence). V was pared by 9 bases and J by 0 bases, with 8 bases of the junction left unmatched. CDR3 protein: CASRDRPHSNQPQHF. CDR3 nucleotide sequence: TGTGCCAGCCGGGACAGACCCCATAGCAATCAGCCCCAGCATTTT.

As to this clone: The germline gene is not matched at one end of the junction; a read error may be the cause. V and J are TRBV4-2 and TRBJ2-3; D is perhaps TRBD1 (5 bases). Germline CDR1 is LGHNA and CDR2 is YNFKEQ. The CDR3 is 14 amino acids. The CDR3 DNA reads as TGTGCCAGCACCCAAGGGATAGGGGCAGATACGCAGTATTTT. This sequence encodes CASTQGIGADTQYF.

The sample holds a few counts of this clone. V usage is TRBV5-4 and J usage is TRBJ1-2, with D uncertain. Germline values: CDR1 SGHNT, CDR2 YYREEE (reference sequence). This CDR3 comprises 14 residues. With 3 bases removed from V and 4 bases from J, the gap between germline ends came to 13 bases. CDR3 sequence: CASSWAGGGYGYTF. DNA of the CDR3: TGTGCCAGCAGCTGGGCTGGTGGTGGCTATGGCTACACCTTC.

The gene calls are TRBV4-1 and TRBJ2-2; 9 bases map to TRBD2. The CDR3 has 18 amino acids. J gave up 3 bases and V 0 bases, and 8 bases lay outside the gene matches. Per the germline V gene, CDR1 is MGHRA and CDR2 is YSYEKL. CDR3 DNA sequence: TGCGCCAGCAGCCAAGAAGGTCCAGCGGGGGGCGACACCGGGGAGCTGTTTTTT. Encoded protein: CASSQEGPAGGDTGELFF.

This chain links TRBV3-1 (or the pseudogene TRBV3-2) with TRBJ1-6; D may be TRBD1 (6 bases). Per germline, CDR1 LGHDT and CDR2 YNNKEL (reference sequence). The CDR3 is 16 residues long. With 5 bases removed from V and 9 bases from J, the gap between germline ends came to 20 bases. In DNA, the CDR3 is TGTGCCAGCAGCTACAGGGCAGGCTTGGCTCTTTCACCCCTCCACTTT. Translation gives CASSYRAGLALSPLHF.

The chain links TRBV27 to TRBJ2-1; the D gene is possibly TRBD1 (6 bases). CDR1 and CDR2 from the germline V gene are MNHEY and SMNVEV (reference sequence). V was trimmed by 8 bases and J by 3 bases, leaving 14 bases between them. The CDR3 consists of 14 residues. The CDR3 bases are TGTGCCAGCGCCAAGGGGACATACTACAATGAGCAGTTCTTC. Protein sequence: CASAKGTYYNEQFF.

This clone was detected only a few times. V gene TRBV6-1 combines with J gene TRBJ2-7; a weak D match, TRBD1 (5 bases). The CDR3 is 14 residues long. The germline gives CDR1 MNHNS, CDR2 SASEGT. V was clipped by 0 bases and J by 5 bases, with 11 bases between them. CDR3 coding DNA: TGTGCCAGCAGTGAAGCGGGCCAGGGCCACGAGCAGTACTTC. The encoded protein is CASSEAGQGHEQYF.

V gene TRBV6-5 combines with J gene TRBJ1-2; maybe TRBD1 (6 bases). This CDR3 comprises 14 residues. CDR1 and CDR2 (germline): MNHEY, SVGAGI. V gave up 5 bases and J gave up 4 bases, with 14 bases separating them. CDR3 DNA sequence: TGTGCCAGCAGTCCCCAGGGGTCCGCCTATGGCTACACCTTC. Translation: CASSPQGSAYGYTF.

The gene calls are TRBV6-5 and TRBJ2-1, with 8 bases identical to TRBD2. CDR3 length: 15 amino acids. After removal of 5 bases from V and 0 bases from J, the junction contained 3 bases not matched to a gene. CDR1 is MNHEY and CDR2 is SVGAGI in the germline V gene. CDR3 DNA: TGTGCCAGCAGTCCCGGGGGGGCCTCCTACAATGAGCAGTTCTTC. Its translation is CASSPGGASYNEQFF.

The CDR3 DNA sequence: TGTGCCAGCAGCCCAATCCCCCATCAGCCCCAGCATTTT. Translated: CASSPIPHQPQHF. The V and J genes are TRBV5-5 and TRBJ1-5; no clear D. V was cut by 4 bases and J by 5 bases, with 10 bases left in between. The CDR3 covers 13 residues. The germline V gene has CDR1 SGHKS and CDR2 YYEKEE (reference sequence).

This clone was seen a single time. The CDR3, as DNA: TGTGCCAGCAATGGGCGGGGTGAAGAGACCCAGTACTTC. It yields the protein CASNGRGEETQYF. The chain recombines TRBV12-3 or TRBV12-4 with TRBJ2-5; possible D gene TRBD2, 6 bases. The CDR3 sequence is 13 residues long. Trimming left V 7 bases short and J 3 bases short, with 12 bases between.

This clone was counted once. The rearrangement joins TRBV28 to TRBJ1-5, with 7 nucleotides matching TRBD1. Germline V gene sequence: CDR1 MDHEN, CDR2 SYDVKM. This CDR3 is 12 amino acids long. Trimming cost V 9 bases and J 6 bases; bases outside gene matches: 5. This CDR3 is CASRQGGQPQHF. The CDR3 nucleotides read TGTGCCAGTAGACAGGGCGGTCAGCCCCAGCATTTT.